These 11 T cell receptor beta chains originate from one sample sequenced in a study of T cells in Graves' hyperthyroidism and ophthalmopathy. The CDR3 regions of TCR beta were amplified from RNA transcripts. The HTBI primer set drove a first-round RT-PCR of the TCR CDR3. TCRdb recomputed calls from the multiplex PCR reads with MiXCR, one row per CDR3 protein. The sample gives about 420,000 distinct CDR3 sequences, approximately 14% of which show up once; 5.3% is in the top ten. The sequenced sample consisted of blood. These receptors originate from a woman aged 18-35 years with Graves' hyperthyroidism.

This clonotype was seen ten or more times. The rearrangement joins TRBV7-6 to TRBJ2-7; TRBD1 aligns across 10 bases. The CDR3 has 14 residues. The trim removed 4 bases at V and 2 bases at J, leaving 2 bases unmatched. CDR1 is SGHVS and CDR2 is FNYEAQ in the germline V gene. The CDR3 protein is CASSSGQGPYEQYF. The CDR3 DNA is TGTGCCAGCAGCTCGGGACAGGGGCCCTACGAGCAGTACTTC.

This clonotype was counted many times. This chain links TRBV6-1 with TRBJ1-2; D is perhaps TRBD1 (5 bases). CDR1 is MNHNS and CDR2 is SASEGT in the germline V gene. This CDR3 has 15 amino acids. V was pared by 5 bases and J by 8 bases, with 21 bases between. CDR3 sequence (DNA): TGTGCCAGCAGTTATGGGCCCAGGGACGTGAAAGGCTACACCTTC. It is translated as CASSYGPRDVKGYTF.

V and J are TRBV6-1 and TRBJ2-7; 12 bases line up with TRBD2. The V and J ends lost 6 bases and 1 base, in that order; junction bases with no gene match: 7. The germline CDR1 and CDR2 sequences are MNHNS and SASEGT. The CDR3 totals 16 residues. The CDR3 sequence is CASRGGLAGHSYEQYF. CDR3 DNA: TGTGCCAGCAGAGGGGGACTAGCGGGCCATTCCTACGAGCAGTACTTC.

The V and J genes are TRBV18 and TRBJ1-4; TRBD1 is a possible D gene (5 bases). The CDR3 sequence is 14 residues long. CDR1 is KGHSH and CDR2 is LQKENI in the germline V gene. Trimming pared 2 bases from V and 5 bases from J, leaving 9 bases between. CDR3 residues: CASSPGADNEKLFF. The DNA of the CDR3 is TGTGCCAGCTCACCAGGGGCCGACAATGAAAAACTGTTTTTT.

Details on this clonotype: The junction does not match germline at one end; this may be a read error. The chain joins TRBV4-1 to TRBJ1-2; no firm D call. CDR1 and CDR2 from the germline V gene are MGHRA and YSYEKL. This CDR3 has 13 amino acids. The CDR3: CASSQDPMRGYAF. Here the CDR3 DNA reads TGCGCCAGCAGCCAAGACCCGATGAGAGGCTACGCCTTC.

The chain carries TRBV20-1 and TRBJ1-5, with 12 bases matching TRBD1. Germline V CDR1 and CDR2: DFQATT, SNEGSKA (reference sequence). The V and J ends lost 6 bases and 7 bases, in that order; junction bases with no gene match: 16. The CDR3 length is 17 residues. CDR3 region: CSAIKGGTGGRWQPQHF. CDR3 sequence (DNA): TGCAGTGCCATCAAGGGCGGGACAGGGGGCCGATGGCAGCCCCAGCATTTT.

This rearrangement joins TRBV4-1 to TRBJ1-1; a weak D match, TRBD1 (6 bases). Germline V gives CDR1 MGHRA, CDR2 YSYEKL. The germline V and J ends were trimmed by 2 bases and 6 bases, with 16 bases remaining between them. The CDR3 is 15 residues long. The CDR3, as DNA: TGCGCCAGCAGCCAACATCAATCGGGGGGCGCTGAAGCTTTCTTT. It is translated as CASSQHQSGGAEAFF.

The table lists this clonotype with many counts. The genes are TRBV7-3 and TRBJ2-5, with a weak D call TRBD2 (7 bases). Deletions cut 2 bases from V and 4 bases from J, with 17 bases between. The CDR3 runs to 16 residues. Germline V gene lookup returns CDR1 SGHTA and CDR2 FQGTGA. The CDR3: CASSLAGRGGGETQYF. CDR3 nucleotides: TGTGCCAGCAGCTTAGCAGGCAGGGGAGGGGGAGAGACCCAGTACTTC.

This clonotype was recorded a few times. This chain joins TRBV7-3 and TRBJ2-2; tentative D call: TRBD2 (5 bases). CDR1 is SGHTA and CDR2 is FQGTGA in the germline V gene. The V end lost 5 bases, the J end lost 6 bases, and 10 bases lay between the germline ends. The CDR3 totals 13 residues. Here the CDR3 reads CASSPGGSGELFF. The DNA of the CDR3 is TGTGCCAGCAGCCCCGGAGGTTCCGGGGAGCTGTTTTTT.

The chain uses TRBV29-1 and TRBJ2-5; D is perhaps TRBD1 (5 bases). The CDR3 totals 13 residues. The V end lost 2 bases, the J end lost 5 bases, and 12 bases lay between the germline ends. Germline values: CDR1 SQVTM, CDR2 ANQGSEA. The CDR3 DNA follows: TGCAGCGTTGAAAGGGGTGGGATGGAGACCCAGTACTTC. Residues: CSVERGGMETQYF.

This clonotype was recorded many times. V is TRBV6-1 and J is TRBJ2-5; 8 nucleotides agree with TRBD2. With V trimmed by 5 bases and J by 4 bases, 12 bases remained unmatched. The germline CDR1 and CDR2 sequences are MNHNS and SASEGT. The CDR3 sequence is 16 residues long. The CDR3 region has the DNA TGTGCCAGCAGTCCCCGGCCGTGGGCGGGAGGAGAGACCCAGTACTTC. Amino acid sequence: CASSPRPWAGGETQYF.